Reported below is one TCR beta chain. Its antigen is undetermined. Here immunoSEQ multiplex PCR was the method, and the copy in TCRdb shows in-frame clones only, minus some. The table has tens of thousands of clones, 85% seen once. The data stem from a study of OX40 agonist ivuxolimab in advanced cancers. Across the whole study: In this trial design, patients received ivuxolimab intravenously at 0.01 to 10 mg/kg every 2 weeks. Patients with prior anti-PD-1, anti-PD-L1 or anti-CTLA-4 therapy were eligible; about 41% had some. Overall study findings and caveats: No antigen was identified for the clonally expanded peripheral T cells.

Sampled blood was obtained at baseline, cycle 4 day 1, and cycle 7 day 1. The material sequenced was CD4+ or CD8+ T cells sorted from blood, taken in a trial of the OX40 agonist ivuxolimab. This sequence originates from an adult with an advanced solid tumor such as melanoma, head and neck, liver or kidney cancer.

This CDR3 reads CASSLERSNVLTF. CDR3 coding DNA: TGTGCCAGCAGCTTAGAACGATCCAACGTCCTGACTTTC. The chain uses TRBV7-8 and TRBJ2-6, with D unresolved. The V gene lost 1 base and the J gene lost 8 bases, with 6 bases spanning the gap. The germline CDR1 and CDR2 sequences are SGHVS and FQNEAQ. The length of the CDR3 is 13 residues. Full variable domain (remainder filled in from reference TRBV7-8 and TRBJ2-6): GAGVSQSPRYKVAKRGQDVALRCDPISGHVSLFWYQQALGQGPEFLTYFQNEAQLDKSGLPSDRFFAERPEGSVSTLKIQRTQQEDSAVYLCASSLERSNVLTFGAGSRLTVL.